This T cell receptor beta chain derives from a study of cytomegalovirus exposure and HLA in healthy donors. The study ran its PCR with 60 Vbeta and 13 Jbeta primers. Sequencing was performed with immunoSEQ multiplex PCR; in TCRdb, only in-frame clones are kept and a portion is missing. The table lists approximately 190,000 clones, roughly 80% of them singletons. Looked up from germline, CDR1 is SEHNR and CDR2 is FQNEAQ (reference sequence). CDR3 size: 17 residues. The germline V and J ends were trimmed by 1 base and 5 bases, with 18 bases remaining between them. The V gene is TRBV7-9, the J gene TRBJ2-4; possibly TRBD2 for D (5 bases). This TCR came from a middle-aged man in good health and CMV-seronegative. Sequenced sample: PBMCs. CDR3 nucleotides: TGTGCCAGCAGCTTAGGACGTACGTCAGGAGGCCAAAACATTCAGTACTTC. The encoded protein is CASSLGRTSGGQNIQYF.